Presented here are 24 T cell receptor beta chains from one specimen sequenced in a study of response to subunit inactivated influenza vaccine. A single record per CDR3 protein comes from TCRdb applying MiXCR to the RT-PCR reads. Of more than 450,000 distinct CDR3 sequences listed, over 9.5% are singletons. The material sequenced was PBMCs from blood, taken on the day of vaccination. The receptor source for this set is a man aged 45-60 years who received an inactivated influenza vaccine.

This clonotype was seen ten or more times. V usage is TRBV5-1 and J usage is TRBJ2-1; the D is unclear. CDR1 and CDR2 from the germline V gene are SGHRS and YFSETQ. This CDR3 comprises 14 residues. Trimming pared 2 bases from V and 5 bases from J, leaving 11 bases between. CDR3 DNA sequence: TGCGCCAGCAGCTTCCTATCTTTAAACAATGAGCAGTTCTTC. As protein: CASSFLSLNNEQFF. Filled out from reference TRBV5-1 and TRBJ2-1, the complete variable domain reads KAGVTQTPRYLIKTRGQQVTLSCSPISGHRSVSWYQQTPGQGLQFLFEYFSETQRNKGNFPGRFSGRQFSNSRSEMNVSTLELGDSALYLCASSFLSLNNEQFFGPGTRLTVL.

This clonotype turned up a few times. This sequence joins TRBV29-1 and TRBJ2-5, with 7 positions matching TRBD2. The CDR3 spans 12 residues. V lost 7 bases, J lost 4 bases, and 6 bases stayed unmatched. Germline loops: CDR1 SQVTM, CDR2 ANQGSEA. The DNA of the CDR3 is TGCAGCGCCGGGGGGACCTTAGAGACCCAGTACTTC. It is translated as CSAGGTLETQYF.

This clonotype was counted a few times. The J gene is TRBJ2-2, the V gene TRBV12-3 or TRBV12-4; possible D gene TRBD1, 5 bases. This CDR3 has 13 residues. V lost 7 bases to trimming and J lost 6 bases, with 12 bases between them. The CDR3 DNA sequence: TGTGCCAGCACTCTAAAAGGGGCCGGGGAGCTGTTTTTT. Translated, it gives CASTLKGAGELFF.

The genes are TRBV20-1 and TRBJ2-7; 8 bases line up with TRBD1. The germline V gene has CDR1 DFQATT and CDR2 SNEGSKA (reference sequence). The CDR3 is made up of 14 amino acids. After removal of 4 bases from V and 5 bases from J, the junction contained 10 bases not matched to a gene. CDR3 sequence (DNA): TGCAGTGCTAAAAATGGACAGGGTCTCCACGAGCAGTACTTC. It translates to CSAKNGQGLHEQYF.

This clonotype showed up just a few times. The chain uses TRBV6-6 and TRBJ2-5; D tentatively fits TRBD1 or TRBD2 (5 bases each). Germline-derived CDR1 and CDR2 are MNHNY and SVGAGI (reference sequence). V was trimmed by 7 bases and J by 6 bases, leaving 15 bases between them. This CDR3 contains 13 residues. The CDR3 nucleotides read TGTGCCAGCACCCCGCGGGCAGGGCAGACCCAGTACTTC. Protein: CASTPRAGQTQYF.

This clonotype has just a few counts. The J gene is TRBJ1-1, the V gene TRBV4-1, with D possibly matching TRBD1 (6 bases). CDR1 is MGHRA and CDR2 is YSYEKL in the germline V gene. Trimming stripped 0 bases from V and 4 bases from J, with 24 bases between. The CDR3 extends over 19 amino acids. The CDR3 here is CASSQDQPYTLQGSTEAFF. DNA for the CDR3: TGCGCCAGCAGCCAAGATCAACCGTACACTTTACAGGGCAGCACTGAAGCTTTCTTT.

The chain couples TRBV7-2 to TRBJ2-3; D gene uncertain. V gave up 1 base and J gave up 3 bases, with 8 bases separating them. The germline CDR1 and CDR2 sequences are SGHTA and FQGNSA. The CDR3 is 14 residues long. The CDR3 here is CASSLVYLTDTQYF. DNA for the CDR3: TGTGCCAGCAGCTTAGTATACTTAACAGATACGCAGTATTTT.

There are a few counts of this clonotype. The rearrangement links TRBV6-5 to TRBJ1-1, with 8 positions matching TRBD1. Per germline, CDR1 MNHEY and CDR2 SVGAGI. The V gene end was trimmed by 4 bases and the J gene end by 4 bases; junction bases not matched to a gene: 8. CDR3 length: 15 amino acids. The CDR3 is CASSSGQGLGTEAFF. CDR3 sequence (DNA): TGTGCCAGCAGTTCAGGACAGGGATTGGGCACTGAAGCTTTCTTT.

V is TRBV28 and J is TRBJ2-5, with D maybe TRBD1 (6 bases). V lost 2 bases to trimming and J lost 2 bases, with 12 bases between them. This CDR3 region has 15 residues. From germline, CDR1 is MDHEN and CDR2 SYDVKM. The CDR3 DNA sequence: TGTGCCAGCAGTTTACCGGGACACGGGCAAGAGACCCAGTACTTC. It is translated as CASSLPGHGQETQYF. Combining the CDR3 with reference TRBV28 and TRBJ2-5 gives the whole variable domain DVKVTQSSRYLVKRTGEKVFLECVQDMDHENMFWYRQDPGLGLRLIYFSYDVKMKEKGDIPEGYSVSREKKERFSLILESASTNQTSMYLCASSLPGHGQETQYFGPGTRLLVL.

V gene TRBV12-3 or TRBV12-4 combines with J gene TRBJ1-1; D remains ambiguous. The V and J ends lost 4 bases and 1 base respectively, with 13 bases between them. This CDR3 spans 15 amino acids. CDR3 amino acids: CASSSDRPTNTEAFF. As DNA, the CDR3 is TGTGCCAGCAGTTCCGACCGCCCGACGAACACTGAAGCTTTCTTT.

In DNA form, the CDR3 reads TGTGCCAGCAGCAAAGTAGTCGTAGATACGCAGTATTTT. Encoded protein: CASSKVVVDTQYF. V is TRBV21-1 and J is TRBJ2-3; the table assigns TRBD2, which was not confirmed against the DNA. TRBV21-1 is termed a pseudogene. There are 13 residues in the CDR3.

The sample holds a few counts of this clonotype. J is TRBJ2-7 and V is TRBV28, with D possibly TRBD2 on 7 matching bases. Trimming removed 10 bases at V and 7 bases at J, with 20 bases between. The germline CDR1 and CDR2 sequences are MDHEN and SYDVKM. CDR3 length: 13 residues. The CDR3 DNA is TGTGCCACGGGGGGCCGCCAACTGGGGGAGCAGTACTTC. As protein: CATGGRQLGEQYF.

The gene calls are TRBV9 and TRBJ2-7, with D maybe TRBD1 (6 bases). This CDR3 has 17 residues. V was clipped by 3 bases and J by 3 bases, with 22 bases between them. Germline CDR1 SGDLS, CDR2 YYNGEE. CDR3 amino acids: CASSAGQRSNYVYEQYF. The CDR3 DNA reads TGTGCCAGCAGCGCAGGACAGCGTTCTAATTATGTCTACGAGCAGTACTTC.

The rearrangement joins TRBV2 to TRBJ2-2; 7 nucleotides agree with TRBD2. This CDR3 has 15 amino acids. V was pared by 5 bases and J by 2 bases, with 5 bases of the junction left unmatched. The germline V gene encodes CDR1 SNHLY and CDR2 FYNNEI. CDR3: CASSSLAENTGELFF. The DNA for the CDR3 is TGTGCCAGCAGTTCCCTAGCGGAAAACACCGGGGAGCTGTTTTTT.

At least ten counts were recorded for this clonotype. The chain has TRBV29-1 and TRBJ2-5; 12 bases match TRBD2. J lost 5 bases, V lost 6 bases, and 4 bases had no gene match. Germline values: CDR1 SQVTM, CDR2 ANQGSEA. This CDR3 is 13 amino acids long. In nucleotides, the CDR3 is TGCAGCGTGGGGACTAGCGGGTTTGAGACCCAGTACTTC. Encoded protein: CSVGTSGFETQYF. Full variable domain (outside the CDR3, taken from reference TRBV29-1 and TRBJ2-5): SAVISQKPSRDICQRGTSLTIQCQVDSQVTMMFWYRQQPGQSLTLIATANQGSEATYESGFVIDKFPISRPNLTFSTLTVSNMSPEDSSIYLCSVGTSGFETQYFGPGTRLLVL.

The sample holds many counts of this clonotype. The rearrangement uses TRBV3-1 and TRBJ2-7; tentatively, D is TRBD1 (6 bases). This CDR3 has 12 residues. Germline V lookup: CDR1 LGHDT, CDR2 YNNKEL (reference sequence). Trimming pared 6 bases from V and 2 bases from J, leaving 8 bases between. The CDR3 loop reads CASRDRAYEQYF. The CDR3 coding sequence is TGTGCCAGCAGGGACAGAGCCTACGAGCAGTACTTC.

This rearrangement joins TRBV3-1 to TRBJ2-7; possibly TRBD1 for D (6 bases). CDR3 length equals 15 residues. V was clipped by 3 bases and J by 5 bases, with 17 bases between them. Looked up from germline, CDR1 is LGHDT and CDR2 is YNNKEL (reference sequence). The CDR3: CASSQSGQTSNEQYF. CDR3 in DNA: TGTGCCAGCAGCCAGTCGGGACAAACCTCTAACGAGCAGTACTTC.

The chain uses TRBV15 and TRBJ2-7; a possible D gene is TRBD1 (6 bases). The germline V gene has CDR1 LNHNV and CDR2 YYDKDF (reference sequence). V was shortened by 8 bases and J by 0 bases, with 20 bases between the two germline ends. The CDR3 loop spans 16 amino acids. Written as DNA, the CDR3 is TGTGCCACCGAACTAGTGACAGGACCGGCCTCCTACGAGCAGTACTTC. Protein product: CATELVTGPASYEQYF. Combining the CDR3 with reference TRBV15 and TRBJ2-7 gives the whole variable domain DAMVIQNPRYQVTQFGKPVTLSCSQTLNHNVMYWYQQKSSQAPKLLFHYYDKDFNNEADTPDNFQSRRPNTSFCFLDIRSPGLGDTAMYLCATELVTGPASYEQYFGPGTRLTVT.

The sample holds many counts of this clonotype. The chain has TRBV7-2 and TRBJ2-7; 9 positions agree with TRBD1. The CDR3 loop spans 15 amino acids. Trimming removed 3 bases from V and 0 bases from J; junction bases left unmatched: 3. Looked up from germline, CDR1 is SGHTA and CDR2 is FQGNSA. Written as DNA, the CDR3 is TGTGCCAGCAGCTTTGGGACAGGGAGCTCCTACGAGCAGTACTTC. Amino acids: CASSFGTGSSYEQYF.

This clonotype was detected a few times. The V call is TRBV2, the J call TRBJ2-2; TRBD1 might be the D (5 bases). This CDR3 has 14 residues. Germline lookup yields CDR1 SNHLY and CDR2 FYNNEI. V was shortened by 5 bases and J by 6 bases, with 13 bases between the two germline ends. CDR3 bases: TGTGCCAGCAGTTCCGACAGATCTGCCGGGGAGCTGTTTTTT. This codes for CASSSDRSAGELFF.

This clonotype was seen more than once but under ten times. This chain connects TRBV20-1 to TRBJ1-5; 8 bases fit TRBD1. Germline CDR1 is DFQATT and CDR2 is SNEGSKA (reference sequence). This CDR3 spans 17 amino acids. Unmatched junction bases numbered 10, after V lost 0 bases and J lost 3 bases. In nucleotides, the CDR3 is TGCAGTGCTAGAGATATCCGGACAGGGTGGGACAATCAGCCCCAGCATTTT. Translation: CSARDIRTGWDNQPQHF.

This clonotype was picked up a small number of times. This sequence joins TRBV3-1 and TRBJ2-1; 8 bases map to TRBD2. Looked up from germline, CDR1 is LGHDT and CDR2 is YNNKEL (reference sequence). V dropped 1 base and J dropped 4; count of bases not matched to a gene: 9. The CDR3 is made up of 17 amino acids. The CDR3 is CASSQGSLLAAYNEQFF. CDR3 in DNA: TGTGCCAGCAGCCAAGGGTCTCTACTAGCGGCATACAATGAGCAGTTCTTC.

In its sample, this clonotype was seen a few times. CDR3 sequence: CSARLGQGFNEQFF. CDR3 DNA sequence: TGCAGTGCTAGGCTCGGACAGGGGTTCAATGAGCAGTTCTTC. V usage is TRBV20-1 and J usage is TRBJ2-1; 9 bases agree with TRBD1. Germline V CDR1 and CDR2: DFQATT, SNEGSKA (reference sequence). The CDR3 contains 14 residues. Trimming took 3 bases from V and 6 from J; bases not matched to a gene: 6.

This clonotype has only a few counts. V gene TRBV10-2 combines with J gene TRBJ2-1; D may be TRBD2 (6 bases). V shed 6 bases and J shed 9 bases, with 9 bases lying between them. The germline V gene encodes CDR1 WSHSY and CDR2 SAAADI. This CDR3 region has 11 residues. In DNA form, the CDR3 reads TGCGCCAGCAGCGGGAGTAGTGAGCAGTTCTTC. Protein sequence: CASSGSSEQFF.